This TCR beta chain was documented in a study of T cells after yellow fever vaccination. One entry per CDR3 protein results from TCRdb running MiXCR on the 5' RACE reads. This sample yields about 630,000 distinct CDR3 sequences, of which 9% to 15% are seen a single time; 14% to 15% belongs to the top ten. Germline CDR1 and CDR2: SGHVS and FNYEAQ. This CDR3 has 15 amino acids. Trimming cost V 5 bases and J 6 bases; bases outside gene matches: 11. This clonotype came up many times. Its target is not known. The study's findings and limits: Post-booster repertoires again held most primary-vaccination clones (roughly 95% CD4, 85% to 90% CD8). The appearance of a small share of clonotypes in both CD4 and CD8 compartments was observed.

The sample here was PBMCs, taken on the day of the yellow fever booster vaccination. The sequence came from a man aged 30 to 45 who received the YFV17D yellow fever vaccine. This chain uses TRBV7-6 with TRBJ2-5, with TRBD2 matching over 8 bases. The CDR3 loop reads CASSGASGLWKTQYF. CDR3 nucleotide sequence: TGTGCCAGCAGCGGGGCTAGCGGGCTATGGAAGACCCAGTACTTC.